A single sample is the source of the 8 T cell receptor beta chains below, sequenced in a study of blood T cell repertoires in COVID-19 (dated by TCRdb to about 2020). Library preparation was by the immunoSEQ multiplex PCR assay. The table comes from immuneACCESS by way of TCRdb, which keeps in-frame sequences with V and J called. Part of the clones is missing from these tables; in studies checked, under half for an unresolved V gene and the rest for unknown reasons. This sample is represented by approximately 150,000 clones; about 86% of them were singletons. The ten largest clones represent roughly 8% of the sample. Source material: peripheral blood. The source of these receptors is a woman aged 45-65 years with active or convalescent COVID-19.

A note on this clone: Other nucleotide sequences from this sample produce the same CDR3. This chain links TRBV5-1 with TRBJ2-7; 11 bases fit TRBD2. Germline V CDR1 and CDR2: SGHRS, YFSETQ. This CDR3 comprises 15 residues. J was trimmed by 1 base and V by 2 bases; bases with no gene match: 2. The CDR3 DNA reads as TGCGCCAGCAGCTTAGGGACTAGCGGATCCTACGAGCAGTACTTC. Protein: CASSLGTSGSYEQYF.

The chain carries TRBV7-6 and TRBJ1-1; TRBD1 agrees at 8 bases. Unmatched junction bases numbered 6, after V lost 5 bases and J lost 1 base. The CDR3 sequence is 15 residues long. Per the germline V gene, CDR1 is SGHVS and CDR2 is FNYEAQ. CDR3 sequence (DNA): TGTGCCAGCAGCAAACGACAGGGGTGGAACACTGAAGCTTTCTTT. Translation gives CASSKRQGWNTEAFF. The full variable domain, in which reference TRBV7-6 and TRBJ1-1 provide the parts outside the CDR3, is GAGVSQSPRYKVTKRGQDVALRCDPISGHVSLYWYRQALGQGPEFLTYFNYEAQQDKSGLPNDRFSAERPEGSISTLTIQRTEQRDSAMYRCASSKRQGWNTEAFFGQGTRLTVV.

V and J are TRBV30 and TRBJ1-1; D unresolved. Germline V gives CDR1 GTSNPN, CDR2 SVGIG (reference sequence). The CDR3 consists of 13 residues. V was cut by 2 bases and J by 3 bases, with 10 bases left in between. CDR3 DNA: TGTGCCTGGAGTCCCGGGTATTACACTGAAGCTTTCTTT. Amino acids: CAWSPGYYTEAFF.

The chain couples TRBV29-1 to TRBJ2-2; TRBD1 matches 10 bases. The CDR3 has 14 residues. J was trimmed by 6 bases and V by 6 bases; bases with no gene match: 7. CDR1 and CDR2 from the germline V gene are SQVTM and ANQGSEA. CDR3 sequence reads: CSVRTGGPPGELFF. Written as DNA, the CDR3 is TGCAGCGTCCGGACAGGGGGACCCCCCGGGGAGCTGTTTTTT.

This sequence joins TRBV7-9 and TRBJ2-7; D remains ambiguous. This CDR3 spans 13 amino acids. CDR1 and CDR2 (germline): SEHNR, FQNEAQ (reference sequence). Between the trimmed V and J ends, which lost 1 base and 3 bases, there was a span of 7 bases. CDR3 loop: CASSLEANYEQYF. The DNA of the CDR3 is TGTGCCAGCAGCTTAGAAGCTAACTACGAGCAGTACTTC.

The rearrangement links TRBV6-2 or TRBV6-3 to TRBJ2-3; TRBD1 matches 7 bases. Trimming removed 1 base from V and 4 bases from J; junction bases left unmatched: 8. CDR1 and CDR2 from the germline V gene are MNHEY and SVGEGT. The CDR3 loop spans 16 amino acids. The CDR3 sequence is CASSYWTGGLADTQYF. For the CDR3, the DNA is TGTGCCAGCAGTTACTGGACAGGAGGATTGGCAGATACGCAGTATTTT.

This CDR3 is CASSPDRASGNTIYF. As DNA, the CDR3 is TGTGCCAGCTCACCCGACAGGGCCTCTGGAAACACCATATATTTT. The chain uses TRBV18 and TRBJ1-3; 7 bases match TRBD1. The CDR3 is made up of 15 amino acids. Germline V lookup: CDR1 KGHSH, CDR2 LQKENI. V shed 3 bases and J 0 bases; nucleotides not matched to a gene: 2.

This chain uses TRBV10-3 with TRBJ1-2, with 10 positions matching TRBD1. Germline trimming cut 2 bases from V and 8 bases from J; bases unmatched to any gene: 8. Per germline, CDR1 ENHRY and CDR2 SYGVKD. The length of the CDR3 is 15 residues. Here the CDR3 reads CAISEVPGTGVGYTF. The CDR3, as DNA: TGTGCCATCAGTGAGGTCCCGGGGACAGGGGTCGGCTACACCTTC.